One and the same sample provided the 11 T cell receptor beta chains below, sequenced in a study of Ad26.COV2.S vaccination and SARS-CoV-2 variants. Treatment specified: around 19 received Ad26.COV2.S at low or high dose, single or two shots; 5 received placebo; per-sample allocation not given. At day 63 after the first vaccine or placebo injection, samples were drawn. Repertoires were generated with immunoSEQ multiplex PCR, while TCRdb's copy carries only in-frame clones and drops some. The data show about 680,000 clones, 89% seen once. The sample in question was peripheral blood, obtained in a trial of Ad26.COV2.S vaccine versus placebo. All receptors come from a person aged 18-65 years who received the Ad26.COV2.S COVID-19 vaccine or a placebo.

The CDR3 DNA sequence: TGTGCCAGCAGTTTGGGGGCGGGACTGCCCGTTCAGCCCCAGCATTTT. This encodes CASSLGAGLPVQPQHF. J is TRBJ1-5 and V is TRBV27, with a weak D call TRBD1 (6 bases). CDR1 and CDR2 from the germline V gene are MNHEY and SMNVEV (reference sequence). This CDR3 region has 16 residues. Trimming took 3 bases from V and 6 from J, leaving 18 bases between them.

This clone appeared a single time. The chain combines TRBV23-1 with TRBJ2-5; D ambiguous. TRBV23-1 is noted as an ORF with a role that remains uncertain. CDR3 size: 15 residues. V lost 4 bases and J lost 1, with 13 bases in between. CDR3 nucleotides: TGCGCCAGCAGTCCCTCCGGCGCTTTCCAAGAGACCCAGTACTTC. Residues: CASSPSGAFQETQYF.

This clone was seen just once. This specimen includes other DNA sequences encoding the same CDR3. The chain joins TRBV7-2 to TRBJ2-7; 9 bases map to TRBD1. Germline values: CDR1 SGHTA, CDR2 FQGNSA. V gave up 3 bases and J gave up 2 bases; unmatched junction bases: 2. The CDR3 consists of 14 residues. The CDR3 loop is CASSFGTGPYEQYF. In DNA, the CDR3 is TGTGCCAGCAGCTTCGGGACAGGGCCCTACGAGCAGTACTTC.

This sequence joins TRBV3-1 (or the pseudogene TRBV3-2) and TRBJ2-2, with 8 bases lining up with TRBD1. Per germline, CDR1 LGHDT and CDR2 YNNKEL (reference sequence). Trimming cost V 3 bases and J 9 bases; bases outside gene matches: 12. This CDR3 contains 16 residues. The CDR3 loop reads CASSHHGQGRVWELFF. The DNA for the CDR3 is TGTGCCAGCAGCCATCACGGACAGGGTCGAGTCTGGGAGCTGTTTTTT.

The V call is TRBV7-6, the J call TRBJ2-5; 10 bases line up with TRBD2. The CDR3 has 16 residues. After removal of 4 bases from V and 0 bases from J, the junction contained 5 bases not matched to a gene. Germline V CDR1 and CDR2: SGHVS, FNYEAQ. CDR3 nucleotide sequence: TGTGCCAGCAGCTCCCCACTAGCGGGGTACCAAGAGACCCAGTACTTC. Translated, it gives CASSSPLAGYQETQYF.

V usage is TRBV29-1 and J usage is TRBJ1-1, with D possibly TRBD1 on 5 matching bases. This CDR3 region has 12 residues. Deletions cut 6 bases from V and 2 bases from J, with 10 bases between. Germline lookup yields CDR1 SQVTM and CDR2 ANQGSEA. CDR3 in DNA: TGCAGCGTCAGGGAACTCAACACTGAAGCTTTCTTT. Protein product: CSVRELNTEAFF.

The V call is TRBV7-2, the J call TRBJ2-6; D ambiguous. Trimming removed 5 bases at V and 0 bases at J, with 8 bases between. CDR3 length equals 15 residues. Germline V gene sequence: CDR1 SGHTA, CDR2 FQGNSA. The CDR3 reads CASSLIPSGANVLTF. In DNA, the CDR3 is TGTGCCAGCAGCCTAATCCCCTCTGGGGCCAACGTCCTGACTTTC.

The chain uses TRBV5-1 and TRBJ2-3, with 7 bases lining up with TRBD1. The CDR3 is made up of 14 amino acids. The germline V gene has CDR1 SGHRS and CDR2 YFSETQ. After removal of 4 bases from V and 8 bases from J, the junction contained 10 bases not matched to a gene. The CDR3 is CASSPGQVEGTQYF. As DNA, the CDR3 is TGCGCCAGCAGCCCAGGACAGGTTGAGGGTACGCAGTATTTT.

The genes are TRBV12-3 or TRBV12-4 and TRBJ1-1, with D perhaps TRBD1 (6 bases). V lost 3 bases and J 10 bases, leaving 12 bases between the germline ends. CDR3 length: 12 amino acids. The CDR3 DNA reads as TGTGCCAGCAGTTTTCAGGGGAACTTAGCTTTCTTT. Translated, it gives CASSFQGNLAFF.

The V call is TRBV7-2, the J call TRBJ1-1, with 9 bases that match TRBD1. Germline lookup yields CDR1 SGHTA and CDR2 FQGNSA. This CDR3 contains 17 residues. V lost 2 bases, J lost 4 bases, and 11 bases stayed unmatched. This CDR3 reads CASSLKGTGFWGTEAFF. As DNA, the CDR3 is TGTGCCAGCAGCTTAAAAGGGACAGGGTTTTGGGGCACTGAAGCTTTCTTT. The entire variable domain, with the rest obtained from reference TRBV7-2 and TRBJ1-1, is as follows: GAGVSQSPSNKVTEKGKDVELRCDPISGHTALYWYRQSLGQGLEFLIYFQGNSAPDKSGLPSDRFSAERTGGSVSTLTIQRTQQEDSAVYLCASSLKGTGFWGTEAFFGQGTRLTVV.

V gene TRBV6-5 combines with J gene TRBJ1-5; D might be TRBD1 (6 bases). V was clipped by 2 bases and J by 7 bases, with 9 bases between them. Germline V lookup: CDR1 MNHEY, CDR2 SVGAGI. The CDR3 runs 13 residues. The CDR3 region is CASSYHRDQPQHF. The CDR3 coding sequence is TGTGCCAGCAGTTACCACAGGGACCAGCCCCAGCATTTT.